Shown below are 31 T cell receptor beta chains from a single sample sequenced in a study of Tregs in tolerant kidney transplant recipients. Here immunoSEQ multiplex PCR was the method, and the copy in TCRdb shows in-frame clones only, minus some. Among some 250,000 clones listed, 84% were seen once. Sequences were obtained from CD4+ T cells from blood. These receptors were obtained from a human donor in good health.

The rearrangement links TRBV10-3 to TRBJ1-1; TRBD1 aligns across 7 bases. The germline V gene encodes CDR1 ENHRY and CDR2 SYGVKD. Trimming at V came to 6 bases and at J to 0 bases, leaving 7 bases not matched to a gene. The CDR3 totals 15 residues. CDR3 sequence reads: CAISPLGGLNTEAFF. In nucleotides, the CDR3 is TGTGCCATCAGCCCTTTAGGGGGCCTGAACACTGAAGCTTTCTTT.

The chain couples TRBV27 to TRBJ2-7, with 11 bases identical to TRBD2. Germline CDR1 is MNHEY and CDR2 is SMNVEV (reference sequence). Trimming removed 4 bases from V and 2 bases from J; junction bases left unmatched: 4. The CDR3 is made up of 15 amino acids. The CDR3 spells CASSSTSGTAYEQYF. CDR3 DNA: TGTGCCAGCAGTTCGACTAGCGGGACTGCCTACGAGCAGTACTTC.

This clone was found once. The V gene is TRBV2, the J gene TRBJ1-5; D ambiguous. Germline loops: CDR1 SNHLY, CDR2 FYNNEI. The CDR3 totals 12 residues. V lost 3 bases to trimming and J lost 4 bases, with 4 bases between them. CDR3 loop: CASSDANQPQHF. The CDR3 DNA is TGTGCCAGCAGTGATGCGAATCAGCCCCAGCATTTT.

The chain employs TRBV6-5 and TRBJ2-3; 7 positions agree with TRBD2. Unmatched junction bases numbered 10, after V lost 3 bases and J lost 7 bases. Germline V gives CDR1 MNHEY, CDR2 SVGAGI. CDR3 length equals 15 residues. The CDR3 sequence: CASSYDRGGRNTQYF. CDR3 coding DNA: TGTGCCAGCAGTTATGATCGGGGAGGGCGGAATACGCAGTATTTT.

This chain links TRBV5-5 with TRBJ2-2; D perhaps matches TRBD2 (6 bases). Trimming took 1 base from V and 6 from J, leaving 16 bases between them. The CDR3 runs 16 residues. The germline V gene encodes CDR1 SGHKS and CDR2 YYEKEE (reference sequence). For the CDR3, the DNA is TGTGCCAGCAGCTTGCGAGGGCAGTCGGGGGCCGGGGAGCTGTTTTTT. Its translation is CASSLRGQSGAGELFF.

This rearrangement joins TRBV5-1 to TRBJ1-1, with a tentative D call TRBD1 (6 bases). The germline V and J ends were trimmed by 0 bases and 1 base, with 10 bases remaining between them. The CDR3 contains 15 residues. Germline CDR1 SGHRS, CDR2 YFSETQ. The CDR3 bases are TGCGCCAGCAGCTTGGCAGGGGTGGGGAACACTGAAGCTTTCTTT. This encodes CASSLAGVGNTEAFF.

The V and J genes are TRBV18 and TRBJ1-1; D is possibly TRBD1 (5 bases). Looked up from germline, CDR1 is KGHSH and CDR2 is LQKENI. V was pared by 3 bases and J by 4 bases, with 12 bases between. The CDR3 has 14 amino acids. The CDR3 bases are TGTGCCAGCTCACCCCTGGGACGGCTCACTGAAGCTTTCTTT. It encodes CASSPLGRLTEAFF.

The chain has TRBV7-8 and TRBJ2-7; tentative D call: TRBD2 (5 bases). The CDR3 length is 14 residues. V lost 2 bases, J lost 3 bases, and 11 bases lay in between. Per the germline V gene, CDR1 is SGHVS and CDR2 is FQNEAQ. CDR3 bases: TGTGCCAGCAGCTTAACGGGATTAAACTACGAGCAGTACTTC. Residues: CASSLTGLNYEQYF.

The V and J genes are TRBV5-4 and TRBJ2-5; 9 bases match TRBD2. Germline CDR1 SGHNT, CDR2 YYREEE (reference sequence). Trimming took 4 bases from V and 5 from J; bases not matched to a gene: 12. The CDR3 spans 16 residues. CDR3: CASSPRLAGVVETQYF. The CDR3 nucleotides read TGTGCCAGCAGCCCTCGTTTAGCGGGAGTAGTGGAGACCCAGTACTTC.

The CDR3 DNA is TGTGCCAGCAGTGAAAGGCTTAAAGGGACATCCGAGGGCTACACCTTC. Its translation: CASSERLKGTSEGYTF. The chain recombines TRBV6-1 with TRBJ1-2, with a weak D call TRBD1 (6 bases). The V end was cut by 2 bases, the J end by 8 bases, with 21 bases between. The CDR3 contains 16 residues. The germline V gene has CDR1 MNHNS and CDR2 SASEGT.

CDR3 DNA: TGTGCCAGCGCAAAACCGGGACAGGCGACCTACGAGCAGTACTTC. Residues: CASAKPGQATYEQYF. The V and J genes are TRBV5-8 and TRBJ2-7, with 8 positions matching TRBD1. V shed 7 bases, J shed 2 bases, and the junction held 11 bases outside the gene matches. The CDR3 loop spans 15 amino acids. In germline, CDR1 is SGHTS, CDR2 YDEGEE.

This rearrangement joins TRBV5-6 to TRBJ1-2; D is possibly TRBD1 (5 bases). Germline V lookup: CDR1 SGHDT, CDR2 YYEEEE. Trimming pared 4 bases from V and 9 bases from J, leaving 22 bases between. The CDR3 has 15 residues. CDR3 in amino acids: CASSIFGGELKSYTF. CDR3 DNA: TGTGCCAGCAGCATATTTGGGGGGGAGTTAAAGAGCTACACCTTC.

This CDR3 reads CASSPYRGGYTF. The CDR3 DNA reads as TGCGCCAGCAGCCCGTACAGGGGCGGCTACACCTTC. This sequence joins TRBV5-1 and TRBJ1-2; 7 nucleotides align to TRBD1. Germline V gene sequence: CDR1 SGHRS, CDR2 YFSETQ. This CDR3 has 12 residues. V lost 4 bases to trimming and J lost 8 bases; unmatched junction nucleotides: 5.

This clone has just a few counts. This sequence joins TRBV11-2 and TRBJ1-2; no clear D gene. The germline V and J ends were trimmed by 0 bases and 5 bases, with 4 bases remaining between them. The CDR3 extends over 12 amino acids. Germline-derived CDR1 and CDR2 are SGHAT and FQNNGV. For the CDR3, the DNA is TGTGCCAGCAGCTTAGACGGGTATGGCTACACCTTC. Amino acids: CASSLDGYGYTF. The full variable domain, in which reference TRBV11-2 and TRBJ1-2 provide the parts outside the CDR3, is EAGVAQSPRYKIIEKRQSVAFWCNPISGHATLYWYQQILGQGPKLLIQFQNNGVVDDSQLPKDRFSAERLKGVDSTLKIQPAKLEDSAVYLCASSLDGYGYTFGSGTRLTVV.

The table lists this clone with a count of one. The chain links TRBV5-1 to TRBJ2-1, with D possibly being TRBD2 (7 bases). The CDR3 contains 15 residues. Trimming removed 4 bases from V and 9 bases from J, with 20 bases in between. CDR1 is SGHRS, CDR2 YFSETQ, per germline. The CDR3 DNA is TGCGCCAGCAGCCCTGCGGTGGGGGGGCCGGGTGAGCAGTTCTTC. Translating gives CASSPAVGGPGEQFF.

The chain employs TRBV29-1 and TRBJ1-1; TRBD1 aligns across 8 bases. Germline-derived CDR1 and CDR2 are SQVTM and ANQGSEA. The CDR3 length is 13 residues. V dropped 7 bases and J dropped 0; count of bases not matched to a gene: 4. CDR3: CSARQGLNTEAFF. The CDR3 DNA is TGCAGCGCCAGACAGGGGTTGAACACTGAAGCTTTCTTT. Complete variable domain (other parts from reference TRBV29-1 and TRBJ1-1): SAVISQKPSRDICQRGTSLTIQCQVDSQVTMMFWYRQQPGQSLTLIATANQGSEATYESGFVIDKFPISRPNLTFSTLTVSNMSPEDSSIYLCSARQGLNTEAFFGQGTRLTVV.

Concerning this clone itself: A read error may produce the germline difference seen at one junction end. The chain joins TRBV6-1 to TRBJ1-6; a possible D gene is TRBD1 (6 bases). Per the germline V gene, CDR1 is MNHNS and CDR2 is SASEGT. The CDR3 runs to 15 residues. CDR3 DNA: TGTGCCAGCAGTCAAGCGACAGGTTCTAATTCACCCCTCCACTTT. This translates into CASSQATGSNSPLHF.

The chain is built from TRBV6-4 and TRBJ2-3, with a tentative D call TRBD2 (6 bases). This CDR3 has 16 amino acids. V shed 0 bases and J shed 3 bases, with 13 bases lying between them. CDR1 is MRHNA and CDR2 is SNTAGT in the germline V gene. The CDR3 nucleotides read TGTGCCAGCAGTGACTCGATACGGGAGTGGACAGATACGCAGTATTTT. Translated: CASSDSIREWTDTQYF.

This clone has just one count. This sequence joins TRBV30 and TRBJ1-2, with TRBD1 matching 7 bases. The CDR3 totals 13 residues. Germline CDR1 reads GTSNPN; CDR2 reads SVGIG (reference sequence). V shed 4 bases and J 8 bases; nucleotides not matched to a gene: 10. The CDR3 here is CAWILQGLGGYTF. CDR3 nucleotide sequence: TGTGCCTGGATCCTACAGGGGTTGGGGGGCTACACCTTC.

The chain joins TRBV27 to TRBJ1-4; D is ambiguous. V was shortened by 6 bases and J by 0 bases, with 14 bases between the two germline ends. Germline CDR1 reads MNHEY; CDR2 reads SMNVEV (reference sequence). The CDR3 loop spans 16 amino acids. The CDR3 loop reads CASRGSTAATNEKLFF. The CDR3 region has the DNA TGTGCCAGCAGGGGTAGCACAGCGGCAACTAATGAAAAACTGTTTTTT.

This clone was detected only once. The chain recombines TRBV14 with TRBJ1-2, with D possibly matching TRBD1 (5 bases). The V end lost 1 base, the J end lost 4 bases, and 19 bases lay between the germline ends. Germline assignment: CDR1 SGHDN and CDR2 FVKESK. The CDR3 consists of 17 residues. The CDR3 DNA sequence: TGTGCCAGCAGCCAAGCCCTCGGAACAGGCAAATTCTATGGCTACACCTTC. This translates into CASSQALGTGKFYGYTF.

This chain joins TRBV11-2 and TRBJ1-1; D ambiguous. This CDR3 contains 14 residues. Trimming took 0 bases from V and 6 from J, leaving 11 bases between them. Germline-derived CDR1 and CDR2 are SGHAT and FQNNGV. The CDR3 DNA reads TGTGCCAGCAGCTTAGATTTGGCATCCGCTGAAGCTTTCTTT. It translates to CASSLDLASAEAFF.

The gene calls are TRBV10-3 and TRBJ2-1; 8 positions match TRBD2. The CDR3 runs to 14 residues. V was clipped by 10 bases and J by 8 bases; unmatched bases: 13. The germline gives CDR1 ENHRY, CDR2 SYGVKD. CDR3 DNA sequence: TGTGCCACCGGGAGGGAGTGGGGGATGGATGAGCAGTTCTTC. This encodes CATGREWGMDEQFF.

Only a few counts were recorded for this clone. The sample holds other DNA sequences that translate to the same CDR3. The rearrangement links TRBV5-1 to TRBJ1-2; D perhaps matches TRBD1 (5 bases). Germline CDR1 SGHRS, CDR2 YFSETQ. Trimming stripped 3 bases from V and 2 bases from J, with 5 bases between. The CDR3 spans 12 residues. CDR3 protein: CASSWGNYGYTF. CDR3 coding DNA: TGCGCCAGCAGCTGGGGGAACTATGGCTACACCTTC.

CDR3 residues: CASSLVQGAEAFF. In DNA, the CDR3 is TGTGCCAGCAGTTTAGTACAGGGGGCTGAAGCTTTCTTT. The rearrangement uses TRBV6-5 and TRBJ1-1, with 8 bases aligning to TRBD1. The germline V gene encodes CDR1 MNHEY and CDR2 SVGAGI. Trimming at V came to 4 bases and at J to 6 bases, leaving 4 bases not matched to a gene. The CDR3 has 13 residues.

J is TRBJ2-1 and V is TRBV5-6; 7 bases map to TRBD2. The CDR3 covers 18 residues. Germline CDR1 and CDR2: SGHDT and YYEEEE. Losses at the gene ends were 0 bases for V and 2 bases for J; bases not matched to a gene: 11. CDR3 in amino acids: CASSLGASGTRAYNEQFF. The CDR3 nucleotides are TGTGCCAGCAGCTTGGGGGCTAGCGGAACTCGGGCCTACAATGAGCAGTTCTTC.

This clone was counted only a few times. As DNA, the CDR3 is TGTGCCATCGAAGACAGGCCTCGGAATTCACCCCTCCACTTT. It translates to CAIEDRPRNSPLHF. The chain carries TRBV6-1 and TRBJ1-6; the D gene is possibly TRBD1 (6 bases). The CDR3 has 14 residues. V dropped 10 bases and J dropped 7 bases, with 17 bases sitting between them. Germline CDR1 reads MNHNS; CDR2 reads SASEGT.

V gene TRBV19 combines with J gene TRBJ1-3; D is uncertain. The CDR3 is made up of 14 amino acids. V lost 6 bases and J 3 bases, leaving 12 bases between the germline ends. Germline assignment: CDR1 LNHDA and CDR2 SQIVND (reference sequence). CDR3 region: CASRGLGLGNTIYF. The CDR3 DNA reads as TGTGCCAGTAGGGGGTTAGGCCTTGGAAACACCATATATTTT.

The rearrangement links TRBV6-5 to TRBJ2-7, with 11 bases identical to TRBD2. Trimming removed 5 bases from V and 2 bases from J; junction bases left unmatched: 5. Germline-derived CDR1 and CDR2 are MNHEY and SVGAGI. The CDR3 contains 15 residues. CDR3 protein: CASSTPSGGPYEQYF. As DNA, the CDR3 is TGTGCCAGCAGTACCCCTAGCGGGGGGCCCTACGAGCAGTACTTC.

The V and J genes are TRBV23-1 and TRBJ2-1, with TRBD2 identical over 9 bases. TRBV23-1 is recorded as an ORF, its role being uncertain. CDR3 size: 16 residues. V dropped 3 bases and J dropped 3; count of bases not matched to a gene: 6. The CDR3 is CASSHPGTSFYNEQFF. CDR3 coding DNA: TGCGCCAGCAGTCACCCCGGGACTAGCTTCTACAATGAGCAGTTCTTC.

Comments on this clone: The same CDR3 arises from other DNA sequences in this sample as well. V gene TRBV5-1 combines with J gene TRBJ1-1, with a tentative D call TRBD1 (5 bases). Trimming removed 0 bases from V and 1 base from J, with 13 bases in between. The V gene's germline CDR1 is SGHRS and CDR2 YFSETQ. CDR3 size: 16 residues. CDR3 amino acids: CASSLGSTGPNTEAFF. CDR3 DNA: TGCGCCAGCAGCTTGGGATCAACAGGACCGAACACTGAAGCTTTCTTT.